Reported below is one T cell receptor beta chain. Only a few counts were recorded for this clonotype. Its antigen is currently not known. No clone much larger than this one lies a single base away; base qualities are absent. The sample's treatment or condition, from its label and the paper: allogeneic hematopoietic cell transplantation with graft depleted of TCRalphabeta T cells and CD19 B cells. TCRalphabeta/CD19-depleted allogeneic hematopoietic cell grafts were given to the transplant recipients, all of whom were children. The CDR3 measures 15 amino acids from cysteine to phenylalanine. The entry retains the CDR3 DNA only, 45 bases that are in frame from base 1. The V and J ends are trimmed by 3 bases and 0 bases, leaving 9 bases between them. The germline V gene supplies CDR1 ENHRY and CDR2 SYGVKD. This sample was taken from a study of T-cell reconstitution after alpha-beta-depleted transplantation in children (TCRdb year 2016). As for the study more broadly: Using TCR repertoire profiling, the study followed T-cell immune reconstitution in a quantitative way in children after TCRalphabeta/CD19-depleted allogeneic hematopoietic cell transplantation.

Broad study findings and their caveats: Over subsequent months, a decline in hyperexpanded clone frequencies was noted, and after one year, T-cell counts and TCRbeta diversity were mostly ascribed to newly produced T cells. In some patients, the high TCRbeta diversity seen at day 60 was put down to recipient T cells and intrathymic progenitors that had survived conditioning. Apparently early alphabetaT-cell count recovery about two months after transplant reportedly relied on only several hundred rapidly expanded clones derived from non-depleted graft cells.

The library was prepared using PCR. For sequencing, an Illumina HiSeq 2500 was employed. Molecular barcoding was employed in the preparation of TCR libraries, with unique molecular identifiers being used to normalize TCRbeta repertoire quantification. TCRdb itself trimmed the public reads at Q25 with fastp, ran MiXCR and retained productive beta chains. Each CDR3 protein gets just one entry, which takes the most common genes and DNA from the rows behind it. In all, the sample holds 900,000 or so distinct CDR3 sequences, and 15% to 20% of those were seen once. Roughly 5% of the sample rests with the top ten.

The sample consisted of PBMCs, mostly from graft donor cells, taken 360 days after TCRalphabeta/CD19-depleted stem cell transplant. The chain is assembled from TRBV10-3 and TRBJ1-3, with TRBD1 as a weak D call on 6 bases. The sequence derives from a male patient aged 5 to 17 who had a stem cell transplant for acute lymphoblastic leukemia, so the T cells may come from the graft donor. CDR3 reads: CAISDPDSSGNTIYF. The nucleotide sequence reads TGTGCCATCAGTGACCCGGACAGCTCTGGAAACACCATATATTTT.